This TCR beta chain came from a study of T-cell reconstitution after alpha-beta-depleted transplantation in children. Whole-study findings and limits: A year had passed since transplant, and T-cell counts and diversity by then came mostly from newly produced T cells. There were reportedly several hundred expanded graft clones from which alpha-beta T cells came about two months after transplant. TCRbeta diversity was high at day 60 in some patients (a result of surviving recipient T cells and thymic progenitors).

A few counts support this clonotype. Its antigen is currently unknown. The authors prepared the TCRbeta library with unique molecular identifiers. Each CDR3 protein is one row after TCRdb ran MiXCR on the PCR reads. The data contain more than 400,000 distinct CDR3 sequences, about 10% of them seen just once; the ten biggest clones take up approximately 15%. V shed 0 bases, J shed 2 bases, and the junction held 6 bases outside the gene matches. Germline loops: CDR1 DFQATT, CDR2 SNEGSKA (reference sequence). The CDR3 covers 15 residues. This chain connects TRBV20-1 to TRBJ2-7; TRBD1 matches at 8 bases. This clonotype was sampled from a female patient aged 2-9 years who had a stem cell transplant for aplastic anemia, so the T cells may come from the graft donor. Sequenced material: PBMCs, mostly from graft donor cells, taken 180 days after TCRalphabeta/CD19-depleted stem cell transplant. This chain's CDR3 is CSARDTGDRTYEQYF. CDR3 DNA: TGCAGTGCTAGAGATACAGGGGACAGGACCTACGAGCAGTACTTC.